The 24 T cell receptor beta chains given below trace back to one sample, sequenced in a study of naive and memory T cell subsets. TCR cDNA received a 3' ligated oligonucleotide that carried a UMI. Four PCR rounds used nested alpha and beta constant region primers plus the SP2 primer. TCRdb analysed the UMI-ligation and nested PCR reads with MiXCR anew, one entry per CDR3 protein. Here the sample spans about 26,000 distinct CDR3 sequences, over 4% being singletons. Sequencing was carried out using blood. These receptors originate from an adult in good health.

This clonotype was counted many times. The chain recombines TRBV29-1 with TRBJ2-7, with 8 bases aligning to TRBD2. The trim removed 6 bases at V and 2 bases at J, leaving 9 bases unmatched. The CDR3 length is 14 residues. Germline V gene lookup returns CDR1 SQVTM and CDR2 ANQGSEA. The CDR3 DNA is TGCAGCGTGGGACTTAGCGGGAAACCCTACGAGCAGTACTTC. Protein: CSVGLSGKPYEQYF.

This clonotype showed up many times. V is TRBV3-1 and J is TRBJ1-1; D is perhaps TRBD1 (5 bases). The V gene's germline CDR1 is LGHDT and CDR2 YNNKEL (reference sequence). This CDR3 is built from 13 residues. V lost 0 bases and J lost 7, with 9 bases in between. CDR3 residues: CASSQDLGHEAFF. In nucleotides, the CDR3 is TGTGCCAGCAGCCAAGATCTCGGACATGAAGCTTTCTTT.

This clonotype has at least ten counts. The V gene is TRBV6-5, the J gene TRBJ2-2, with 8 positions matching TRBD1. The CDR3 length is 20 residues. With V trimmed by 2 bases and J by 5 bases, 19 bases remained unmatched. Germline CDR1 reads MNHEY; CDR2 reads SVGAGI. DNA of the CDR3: TGTGCCAGCAGTTACGTACCGACCCGACAGGGGAGGTATAGGACCGGGGAGCTGTTTTTT. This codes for CASSYVPTRQGRYRTGELFF.

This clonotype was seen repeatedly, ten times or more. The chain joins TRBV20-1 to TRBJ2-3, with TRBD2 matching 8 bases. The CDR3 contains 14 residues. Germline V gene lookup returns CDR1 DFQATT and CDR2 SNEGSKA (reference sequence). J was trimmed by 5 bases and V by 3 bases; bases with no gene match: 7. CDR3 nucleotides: TGCAGTGCTAGGGACGGGAGGGCAATAGATACGCAGTATTTT. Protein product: CSARDGRAIDTQYF.

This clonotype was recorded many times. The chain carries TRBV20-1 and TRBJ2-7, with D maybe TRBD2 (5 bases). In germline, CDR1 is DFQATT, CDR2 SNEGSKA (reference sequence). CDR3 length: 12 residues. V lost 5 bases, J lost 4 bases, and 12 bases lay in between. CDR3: CSAPRADYEQYF. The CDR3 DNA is TGCAGTGCTCCGCGGGCCGATTACGAGCAGTACTTC.

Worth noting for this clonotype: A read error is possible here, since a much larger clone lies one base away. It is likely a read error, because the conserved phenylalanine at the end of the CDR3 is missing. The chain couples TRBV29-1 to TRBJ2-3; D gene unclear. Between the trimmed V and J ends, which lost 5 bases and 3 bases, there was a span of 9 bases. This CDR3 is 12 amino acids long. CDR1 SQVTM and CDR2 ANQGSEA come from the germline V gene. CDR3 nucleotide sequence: TGCAGCGTTAGAGAGACAACAGATACGCAGTATCTT. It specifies CSVRETTDTQYL.

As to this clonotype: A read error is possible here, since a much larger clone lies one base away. CDR3 sequence: CASSPLDRGYGDTF. For the CDR3, the DNA is TGTGCCAGCTCACCACTCGACAGGGGGTATGGCGACACCTTC. The rearrangement joins TRBV18 to TRBJ1-2, with 9 bases matching TRBD1. Looked up from germline, CDR1 is KGHSH and CDR2 is LQKENI. This CDR3 is built from 14 residues.

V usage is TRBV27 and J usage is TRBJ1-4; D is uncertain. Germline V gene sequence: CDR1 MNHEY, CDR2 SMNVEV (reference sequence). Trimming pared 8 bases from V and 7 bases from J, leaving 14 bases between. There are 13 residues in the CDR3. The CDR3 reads CASGKDILEKLFF. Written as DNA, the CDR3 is TGTGCCAGCGGGAAAGATATCCTTGAAAAACTGTTTTTT.

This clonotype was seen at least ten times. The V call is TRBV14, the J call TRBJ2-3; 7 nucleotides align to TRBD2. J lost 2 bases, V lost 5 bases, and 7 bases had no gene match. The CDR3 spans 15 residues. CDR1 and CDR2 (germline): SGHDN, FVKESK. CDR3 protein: CASSYRDYITDTQYF. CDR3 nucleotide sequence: TGTGCCAGCAGCTACCGGGACTACATCACAGATACGCAGTATTTT.

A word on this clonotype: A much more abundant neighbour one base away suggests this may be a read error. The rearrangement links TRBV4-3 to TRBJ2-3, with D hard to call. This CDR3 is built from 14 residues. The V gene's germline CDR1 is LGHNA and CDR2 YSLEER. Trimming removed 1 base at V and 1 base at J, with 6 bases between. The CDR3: CASSQGTRTDTQYF. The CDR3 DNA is TGCGCCAGCAGCCAAGGAACTCGCACAGATACGCAGTATTTT.

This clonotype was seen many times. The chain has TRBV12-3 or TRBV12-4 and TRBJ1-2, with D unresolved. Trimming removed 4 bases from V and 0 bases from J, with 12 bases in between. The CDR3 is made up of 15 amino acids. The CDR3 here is CASSSSSGANYGYTF. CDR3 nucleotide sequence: TGTGCCAGCAGTTCATCCTCCGGGGCTAACTATGGCTACACCTTC.

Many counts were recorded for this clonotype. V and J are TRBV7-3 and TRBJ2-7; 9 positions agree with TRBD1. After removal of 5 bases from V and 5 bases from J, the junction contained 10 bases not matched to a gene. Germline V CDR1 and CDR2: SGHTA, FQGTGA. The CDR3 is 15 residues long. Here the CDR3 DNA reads TGTGCCAGCAGCCCGGGACAGGGTATTTTGGACGAGCAGTACTTC. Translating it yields CASSPGQGILDEQYF.

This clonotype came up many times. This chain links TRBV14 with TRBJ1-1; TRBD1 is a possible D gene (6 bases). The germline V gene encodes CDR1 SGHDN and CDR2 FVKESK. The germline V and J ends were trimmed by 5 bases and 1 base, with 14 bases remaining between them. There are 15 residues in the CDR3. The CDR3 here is CASSKQGGWNTEAFF. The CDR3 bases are TGTGCCAGCAGCAAACAGGGAGGATGGAACACTGAAGCTTTCTTT.

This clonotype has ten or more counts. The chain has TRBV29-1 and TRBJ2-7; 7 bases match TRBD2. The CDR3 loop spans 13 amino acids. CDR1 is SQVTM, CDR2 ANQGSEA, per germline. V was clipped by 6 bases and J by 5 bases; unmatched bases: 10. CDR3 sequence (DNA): TGCAGCGTCGCACCCCTAGCGGCGAACGAGCAGTACTTC. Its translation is CSVAPLAANEQYF.

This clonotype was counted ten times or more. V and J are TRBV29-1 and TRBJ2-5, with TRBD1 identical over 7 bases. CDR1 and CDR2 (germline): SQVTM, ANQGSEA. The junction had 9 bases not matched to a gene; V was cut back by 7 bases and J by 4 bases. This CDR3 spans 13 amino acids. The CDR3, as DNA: TGCAGCGGGAGGACAGGCGCCTCAGAGACCCAGTACTTC. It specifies CSGRTGASETQYF.

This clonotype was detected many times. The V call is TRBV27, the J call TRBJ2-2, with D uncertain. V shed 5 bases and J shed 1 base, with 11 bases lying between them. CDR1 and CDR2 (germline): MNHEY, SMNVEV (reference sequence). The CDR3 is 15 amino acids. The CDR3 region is CASSLSLMNTGELFF. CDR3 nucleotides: TGTGCCAGCAGTCTCAGCCTGATGAACACCGGGGAGCTGTTTTTT.

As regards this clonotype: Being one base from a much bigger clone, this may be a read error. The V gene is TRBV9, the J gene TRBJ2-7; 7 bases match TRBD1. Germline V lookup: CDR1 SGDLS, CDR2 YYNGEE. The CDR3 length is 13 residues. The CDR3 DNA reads TGTGTCAGCTCCCAGGGGGAGCTCTACGAGCAGTACTTC. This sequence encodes CVSSQGELYEQYF.

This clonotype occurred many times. The DNA of the CDR3 is TGTGCCAGCAGCTTAGGACAGGGGGAGACCCAGTACTTC. It specifies CASSLGQGETQYF. The gene calls are TRBV7-2 and TRBJ2-5; 8 bases align to TRBD1. Germline V gene data show CDR1 as SGHTA and CDR2 as FQGNSA. This CDR3 comprises 13 residues. V shed 1 base, J shed 5 bases, and the junction held 0 bases outside the gene matches.

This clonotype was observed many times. In nucleotides, the CDR3 is TGTGCCAGCAGCCTCGAGTTGTTCACCGGGGAGCTGTTTTTT. This sequence encodes CASSLELFTGELFF. The chain has TRBV27 and TRBJ2-2; D is ambiguous. Germline lookup yields CDR1 MNHEY and CDR2 SMNVEV (reference sequence). The CDR3 loop spans 14 amino acids. V lost 6 bases to trimming and J lost 4 bases, with 12 bases between them.

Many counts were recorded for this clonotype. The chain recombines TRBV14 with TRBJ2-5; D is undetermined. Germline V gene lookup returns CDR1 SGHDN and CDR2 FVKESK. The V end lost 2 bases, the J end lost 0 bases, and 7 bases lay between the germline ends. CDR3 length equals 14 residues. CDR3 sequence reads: CASSQYGNQETQYF. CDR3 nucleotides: TGTGCCAGCAGCCAATATGGAAACCAAGAGACCCAGTACTTC. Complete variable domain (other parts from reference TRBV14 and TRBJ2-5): EAGVTQFPSHSVIEKGQTVTLRCDPISGHDNLYWYRRVMGKEIKFLLHFVKESKQDESGMPNNRFLAERTGGTYSTLKVQPAELEDSGVYFCASSQYGNQETQYFGPGTRLLVL.

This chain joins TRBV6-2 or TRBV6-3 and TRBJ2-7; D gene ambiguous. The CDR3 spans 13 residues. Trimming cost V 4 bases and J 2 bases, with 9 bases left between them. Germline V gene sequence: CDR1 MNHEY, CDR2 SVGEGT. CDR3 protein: CASSSGKTYEQYF. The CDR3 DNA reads TGTGCCAGCAGTTCGGGCAAAACCTACGAGCAGTACTTC.

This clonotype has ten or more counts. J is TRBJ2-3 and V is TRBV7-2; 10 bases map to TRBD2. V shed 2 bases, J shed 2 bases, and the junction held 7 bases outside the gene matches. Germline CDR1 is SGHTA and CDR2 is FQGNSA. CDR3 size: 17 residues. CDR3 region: CASSLPRTSGFTDTQYF. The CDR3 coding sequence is TGTGCCAGCAGCTTACCCAGGACTAGCGGCTTCACAGATACGCAGTATTTT.

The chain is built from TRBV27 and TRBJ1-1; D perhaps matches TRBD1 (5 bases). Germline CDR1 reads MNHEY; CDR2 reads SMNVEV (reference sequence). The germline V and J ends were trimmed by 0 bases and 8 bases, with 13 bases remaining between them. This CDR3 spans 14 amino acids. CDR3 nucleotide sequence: TGTGCCAGCAGTTTATCCCCCGCGGGGGGGGAAGCTTTCTTT. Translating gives CASSLSPAGGEAFF.

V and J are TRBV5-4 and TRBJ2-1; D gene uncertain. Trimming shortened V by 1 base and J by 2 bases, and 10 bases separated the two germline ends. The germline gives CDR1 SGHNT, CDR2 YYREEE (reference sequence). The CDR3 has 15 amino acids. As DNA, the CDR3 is TGTGCCAGCAGCTTGAGGACCTACGCCTACAATGAGCAGTTCTTC. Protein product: CASSLRTYAYNEQFF.